These T cell receptor beta chains were read from a single sample in a study of shared clonotypes between healthy human individuals. Clones were sequenced by immunoSEQ multiplex PCR, and TCRdb holds only the in-frame ones, with some missing. This table has some 1,100,000 clones, about four fifths appearing once. Sequencing was carried out using memory CD4+ T cells from PBMCs. These receptors originate from a man in his late teens or twenties in good health. Some clones in this sample may be carry-over from other donors' samples. The CDR3 runs from the conserved cysteine through the conserved F or W. A D gene is named only where the DNA matches it firmly. Size tells how often a clone was seen (once, few, many) or the class of an expanded clone, and some rows leave it out.

size: NA; J: TRBJ1-1; V: TRBV30; D: NA; DNA: TGTGCCTGGAGTCCCTTTAACACTGAAGCTTTCTTT; CDR3: CAWSPFNTEAFF
size: few; J: TRBJ1-2; V: TRBV4-1; D: NA; DNA: TGCGCCAGCAGCCAAGACGAGGGGGGAGGGATCTATGGCTACACCTTC; CDR3: CASSQDEGGGIYGYTF
size: NA; J: TRBJ1-1; V: TRBV5-4; D: NA; DNA: TGTGCCAGCAGCTTGGGGCAGTTCCAGAAGGGTACTGAAGCTTTCTTT; CDR3: CASSLGQFQKGTEAFF
size: NA; J: TRBJ1-2; V: TRBV5-4; D: NA; DNA: TGTGCCAGCAGCTTTGACGTTAACTATGGCTACACCTTC; CDR3: CASSFDVNYGYTF
size: NA; J: TRBJ2-7; V: TRBV5-1; D: TRBD2; DNA: TGCGCCAGCCAGCTTGGTAGTAGCGGGAATATCTACGAGCAGTACTTC; CDR3: CASQLGSSGNIYEQYF
size: NA; J: TRBJ2-5; V: TRBV2; D: TRBD2; DNA: TGTGCCAGCACTCTGGCGGGAGGGAGGGGGGAGACCCAGTACTTC; CDR3: CASTLAGGRGETQYF
size: NA; J: TRBJ2-1; V: TRBV11-2; D: NA; DNA: TGTGCCAGCGGCACTCGGAGGGGCACCTACAATGAGCAGTTCTTC; CDR3: CASGTRRGTYNEQFF
size: NA; J: TRBJ1-3; V: TRBV5-1; D: NA; DNA: TGCGCCAGCAAGGAGTCCAACTCTGGAAACACCATATATTTT; CDR3: CASKESNSGNTIYF
size: NA; J: TRBJ1-2; V: TRBV29-1; D: NA; DNA: TGCAGCATCCGGGACACCTCCAACTATGGCTACACCTTC; CDR3: CSIRDTSNYGYTF
size: NA; J: TRBJ2-7; V: TRBV5-6; D: NA; DNA: TGTGCCAGCAGCTCGGGGTTCGGACTCTCCTACGAGCAGTACTTC; CDR3: CASSSGFGLSYEQYF
size: NA; J: TRBJ2-7; V: TRBV2; D: NA; DNA: TGTGCCAGCCGGCGGGAACTCCACGAGCAGTACTTC; CDR3: CASRRELHEQYF
size: NA; J: TRBJ2-1; V: TRBV10-3; D: TRBD1; DNA: TGTGCCGGTTCCCGGGACAGCAACAACAATGAGCAGTTCTTC; CDR3: CAGSRDSNNNEQFF
size: NA; J: TRBJ2-1; V: TRBV19; D: TRBD2; DNA: TGTGCCAGTAGGACTAGCGGGAGACACAATGAGCAGTTCTTC; CDR3: CASRTSGRHNEQFF
size: NA; J: TRBJ1-2; V: TRBV6-1; D: NA; DNA: TGTGCCAGCACCTCCAGAGACTATGGCTACACCTTC; CDR3: CASTSRDYGYTF
size: once; J: TRBJ2-7; V: TRBV28; D: TRBD2; DNA: TGTGCCAGCAGAGCTGCCGGGAGGGAGCTAGGCGAGCAGTACTTC; CDR3: CASRAAGRELGEQYF
size: NA; J: TRBJ1-2; V: TRBV7-2; D: NA; DNA: TGTGCCAGCAGCCTCGACAGCCCGATTTCGGGCTACACCTTC; CDR3: CASSLDSPISGYTF
size: NA; J: TRBJ2-3; V: TRBV19; D: NA; DNA: TGTGCCAGTAGTATCCACGCTAGCACAGATACGCAGTATTTT; CDR3: CASSIHASTDTQYF
size: NA; J: TRBJ1-5; V: TRBV18; D: TRBD1; DNA: TGTGCCAGCTCACTAGGACAGGATCAGCCCCAGCATTTT; CDR3: CASSLGQDQPQHF
size: NA; J: TRBJ2-1; V: TRBV7-9; D: TRBD2; DNA: TGTGCCAGCAGCTTTGGGGTAGCGGGGTTCCGCAATGAGCAGTTCTTC; CDR3: CASSFGVAGFRNEQFF
size: NA; J: TRBJ2-7; V: TRBV5-1; D: TRBD2; DNA: TGCGCCAGCAGCTTGGGGACTAGCGGCGATTACGAGCAGTACTTC; CDR3: CASSLGTSGDYEQYF
size: NA; J: TRBJ2-1; V: TRBV11-3; D: NA; DNA: TGTGCCAGCAGCTTAGGAACGTGGGAGAATTCGAATGAGCAGTTCTTC; CDR3: CASSLGTWENSNEQFF
size: NA; J: TRBJ2-4; V: TRBV15; D: NA; DNA: TGTGCCACCAGCAGAGATTCGGGACGCCCAAACATTCAGTACTTC; CDR3: CATSRDSGRPNIQYF
size: NA; J: TRBJ2-1; V: TRBV5-1; D: NA; DNA: TGCGCCAGCAGCTTGGCAGGGACACCTGACTACAATGAGCAGTTCTTC; CDR3: CASSLAGTPDYNEQFF
size: NA; J: TRBJ2-3; V: TRBV18; D: TRBD1; DNA: TGTGCCAGCTCACCGGACAGGGCGGGGACAGATACGCAGTATTTT; CDR3: CASSPDRAGTDTQYF
size: once; J: TRBJ2-7; V: TRBV6-1; D: TRBD1; DNA: TGTGCCAGCACCCGGGGACAGAGCTCCTACGAGCAGTACTTC; CDR3: CASTRGQSSYEQYF
size: NA; J: TRBJ2-6; V: TRBV5-1; D: NA; DNA: TGCGCCAGCGGCCTCGCGACAGGCCCTGGGGCCAACGTCCTGACTTTC; CDR3: CASGLATGPGANVLTF
size: NA; J: TRBJ1-2; V: TRBV6-1; D: TRBD1; DNA: TGTGCCAGCAGTGTGGGGGGAGACAGGGGTCTTGGCTACACCTTC; CDR3: CASSVGGDRGLGYTF
size: NA; J: TRBJ2-1; V: TRBV18; D: TRBD2; DNA: TGTGCCAGCTCACCACAGACTAGCGGGGATTTATACAATGAGCAGTTCTTC; CDR3: CASSPQTSGDLYNEQFF
size: few; J: TRBJ2-1; V: TRBV7-2; D: NA; DNA: TGTGCCAGCAGCTTAGCGGCGGTTAACAATGAGCAGTTCTTC; CDR3: CASSLAAVNNEQFF
size: few; J: TRBJ2-7; V: TRBV30; D: NA; DNA: TGTGCCTGGAGTTGGGGCGGCGAGCAGTACTTC; CDR3: CAWSWGGEQYF
size: NA; J: TRBJ2-1; V: TRBV7-2; D: NA; DNA: TGTGCCAGCACCCAAGGCGGCTATGAGCAGTTCTTC; CDR3: CASTQGGYEQFF
size: NA; J: TRBJ2-3; V: TRBV7-2; D: TRBD2; DNA: TGTGCCAGCAGCTCGAGGCTAGCGGGAGACACAGATACGCAGTATTTT; CDR3: CASSSRLAGDTDTQYF
size: few; J: TRBJ1-1; V: TRBV7-8; D: NA; DNA: TGTGCCAGCAGCCGAACAGAGCTGAGGGACACTGAAGCTTTCTTT; CDR3: CASSRTELRDTEAFF
size: NA; J: TRBJ2-7; V: TRBV29-1; D: NA; DNA: TGCAGCGTCCTCCCAGACGGCCGATCCTACGAGCAGTACTTC; CDR3: CSVLPDGRSYEQYF
size: NA; J: TRBJ2-7; V: TRBV7-2; D: TRBD1; DNA: TGTGCCAGCAGACAAACAGGGGGTACTAACGAGCAGTACTTC; CDR3: CASRQTGGTNEQYF
size: NA; J: TRBJ2-3; V: TRBV6-4; D: TRBD2; DNA: TGTGCCAGCAGTCCAACTAGCGGGACCATAGATACGCAGTATTTT; CDR3: CASSPTSGTIDTQYF
size: NA; J: TRBJ2-6; V: TRBV18; D: NA; DNA: TGTGCCAGCTCACCGAGAATCTCTGGGGCCAACGTCCTGACTTTC; CDR3: CASSPRISGANVLTF
size: NA; J: TRBJ2-4; V: TRBV2; D: TRBD1; DNA: TGTGCCAGCGGACAGGGGAACATTCAGTACTTC; CDR3: CASGQGNIQYF
size: NA; J: TRBJ2-1; V: TRBV10-3; D: NA; DNA: TGTGCCATCAGTGACCGCAATTCACGGGGCGATGAGCAGTTCTTC; CDR3: CAISDRNSRGDEQFF
size: NA; J: TRBJ2-1; V: TRBV5-1; D: NA; DNA: TGCGCCAGCAGCTCCGACCGCGACTACAATGAGCAGTTCTTC; CDR3: CASSSDRDYNEQFF
size: many; J: TRBJ2-7; V: TRBV7-2; D: NA; DNA: TGTGCCAGCAGCTTGGGACTGGGCTCCTACGAGCAGTACTTC; CDR3: CASSLGLGSYEQYF
size: NA; J: TRBJ1-3; V: TRBV6-5; D: NA; DNA: TGTGCCAGCAGTCGTATGCTGGGCCTCTATGAGACCATATATTTT; CDR3: CASSRMLGLYETIYF
size: NA; J: TRBJ1-2; V: TRBV6-1; D: TRBD1; DNA: TGTGCCAGCAGTGGACAGGGGCAAAACTATGGCTACACCTTC; CDR3: CASSGQGQNYGYTF
size: NA; J: TRBJ2-5; V: TRBV5-6; D: NA; DNA: TGTGCCAGCAGCTTACCCGGGACCCCCATATCCCAGTACTTC; CDR3: CASSLPGTPISQYF
size: NA; J: TRBJ2-3; V: TRBV7-7; D: TRBD2; DNA: TGTGCCAGCAGCCCCTGGGGGGGGGTTGAAGATACGCAGTATTTT; CDR3: CASSPWGGVEDTQYF
size: NA; J: TRBJ2-1; V: TRBV18; D: NA; DNA: TGTGCCAGCTCACCACCAAAGACGGCCGGCTACAATGAGCAGTTCTTC; CDR3: CASSPPKTAGYNEQFF
size: NA; J: TRBJ2-6; V: TRBV10-2; D: NA; DNA: TGCGCCAGCAGTGAGTCTGGGGCCAACGTCCTGACTTTC; CDR3: CASSESGANVLTF
size: NA; J: TRBJ2-1; V: TRBV2; D: TRBD1; DNA: TGTGCCAGCAGTGAACGCGACAGGGCGGATGAGCAGTTCTTC; CDR3: CASSERDRADEQFF
size: NA; J: TRBJ2-2; V: TRBV5-1; D: TRBD2; DNA: TGCGCCAGCAGCGGACTAGCGGGCGCGAACACCGGGGAGCTGTTTTTT; CDR3: CASSGLAGANTGELFF
size: NA; J: TRBJ2-3; V: TRBV4-3; D: NA; DNA: TGCGCCAGCAGCCAAGATCCCAGAACAGATACGCAGTATTTT; CDR3: CASSQDPRTDTQYF
size: NA; J: TRBJ2-3; V: TRBV2; D: NA; DNA: TGTGCCAGCAGTGAGCTCGGCGGGCTTGGCACAGATACGCAGTATTTT; CDR3: CASSELGGLGTDTQYF
size: NA; J: TRBJ1-1; V: TRBV19; D: NA; DNA: TGTGCCAGTAGTATCGCGACGAACACTGAAGCTTTCTTT; CDR3: CASSIATNTEAFF
size: NA; J: TRBJ2-1; V: TRBV29-1; D: TRBD2; DNA: TGCGCGGGGGGTAGCTCCTACAATGAGCAGTTCTTC; CDR3: CAGGSSYNEQFF
size: NA; J: TRBJ1-1; V: TRBV18; D: NA; DNA: TGTGCCAGCTCACCTCTGACGGGGGCGAGAACTGAAGCTTTCTTT; CDR3: CASSPLTGARTEAFF
size: NA; J: TRBJ2-7; V: TRBV25-1; D: TRBD1; DNA: TGTGCCAGCACGCCGTTGTACAGGGGGCCCTACGAGCAGTACTTC; CDR3: CASTPLYRGPYEQYF
size: NA; J: TRBJ1-1; V: TRBV30; D: NA; DNA: TGTGCCTGGAGAGGGGTCGCTGAAGCTTTCTTT; CDR3: CAWRGVAEAFF
size: NA; J: TRBJ1-4; V: TRBV28; D: TRBD1; DNA: TGTGCCAGCAGTTCCTCCGGGACAGGGGGCCCTAATGAAAAACTGTTTTTT; CDR3: CASSSSGTGGPNEKLFF
size: NA; J: TRBJ2-5; V: TRBV28; D: NA; DNA: TGTGCCAGCAGTTTAGGGGGAAAGCAAGAGACCCAGTACTTC; CDR3: CASSLGGKQETQYF
size: NA; J: TRBJ2-5; V: TRBV5-6; D: NA; DNA: TGTGCCAGCAGCCCGGTCGCTGGGCGCGAGACCCAGTACTTC; CDR3: CASSPVAGRETQYF
size: few; J: TRBJ1-2; V: TRBV6-1; D: NA; DNA: TGTGCCAGCAGTGAACGACACCCCAGGGAGGTAGAGGGCTACACCTTC; CDR3: CASSERHPREVEGYTF